This T cell receptor (beta chain) was documented in a study of T cell changes during pregnancy in multiple sclerosis. The repertoire was sequenced with immunoSEQ multiplex PCR; TCRdb's copy has only in-frame clones and lacks some. The sample records 85,000 to 100,000 clones, around 90% being singletons. This CDR3 region has 19 residues. V shed 6 bases and J shed 0 bases, with 24 bases lying between them. CDR1 is SEHNR, CDR2 FQNEAQ, per germline (reference sequence). The source of this sequence is a female donor with multiple sclerosis, enrolled in a pregnancy study. V gene TRBV7-9 combines with J gene TRBJ1-3; D may be TRBD1 (6 bases). Specimen: peripheral blood, collected before pregnancy. In DNA form, the CDR3 reads TGTGCCAGCAGGCGAACGCTACCCGGACAGACTCTCTCTGGAAACACCATATATTTT. It translates to CASRRTLPGQTLSGNTIYF.